One sample yielded the 8 T cell receptor beta chains listed below, sequenced in a study of memory CD4+ T cells and cytomegalovirus serostatus (dated by TCRdb to between 2018 and 2020). Library construction relied on the immunoSEQ multiplex PCR assay. Held by TCRdb, this immuneACCESS table contains in-frame sequences only and omits some clones. Under half of the omission traces to an unresolved V gene where checked; the cause of the rest is unknown. The sample table contains tens of thousands of clones; only one count was recorded for around 75% of them. The ten biggest clones cover 0.68% of the sample. Single viable CD3+CD4+CD8-CD45RO+ cells were sorted as memory CD4+ T cells on a FACSAria II. Sequenced sample: memory CD4+ T cells from blood. The source is an adult in good health and CMV-seronegative.

This rearrangement joins TRBV2 to TRBJ1-2; D unclear. This CDR3 contains 14 residues. The ends were cut back, 2 bases at V and 2 bases at J, with 9 bases in the middle. The germline V gene has CDR1 SNHLY and CDR2 FYNNEI. This CDR3 is CASSESRANYGYTF. DNA of the CDR3: TGTGCCAGCAGTGAATCGCGGGCAAACTATGGCTACACCTTC.

The chain carries TRBV28 and TRBJ2-5; 7 bases align to TRBD1. This CDR3 is 14 amino acids long. Germline CDR1 reads MDHEN; CDR2 reads SYDVKM. V gave up 4 bases and J gave up 0 bases; unmatched junction bases: 2. CDR3 protein: CASSSGQHQETQYF. Written as DNA, the CDR3 is TGTGCCAGCAGTTCGGGACAGCACCAAGAGACCCAGTACTTC.

The chain is built from TRBV11-3 and TRBJ1-4; 7 nucleotides align to TRBD1. The germline V gene has CDR1 SGHNT and CDR2 YENEEA. The CDR3 loop spans 15 amino acids. With V trimmed by 6 bases and J by 8 bases, 12 bases remained unmatched. CDR3: CASRRGTGVREKLFF. The CDR3 DNA reads as TGTGCCAGCAGGCGAGGCACAGGGGTGAGGGAAAAACTGTTTTTT.

V and J are TRBV18 and TRBJ1-1; 8 nucleotides line up with TRBD1. V gave up 1 base and J gave up 6 bases; unmatched junction bases: 16. The CDR3 covers 18 residues. The germline gives CDR1 KGHSH, CDR2 LQKENI. This CDR3 is CASSPQVQGARNIAEAFF. The CDR3 DNA reads TGTGCCAGCTCACCACAGGTCCAGGGGGCGCGGAATATCGCTGAAGCTTTCTTT.

This clone showed up just a few times. This chain uses TRBV4-2 with TRBJ2-1; the D call may be TRBD1 or TRBD2 (5 bases each). Germline-derived CDR1 and CDR2 are LGHNA and YNFKEQ. V lost 0 bases and J lost 8, with 23 bases in between. There are 18 residues in the CDR3. CDR3 in amino acids: CASSQDTGGDLSHDEQFF. CDR3 in DNA: TGTGCCAGCAGCCAAGATACAGGAGGCGATCTCTCGCACGATGAGCAGTTCTTC.

This chain uses TRBV6-1 with TRBJ2-7, with 10 bases matching TRBD1. Losses at the gene ends were 4 bases for V and 4 bases for J; bases not matched to a gene: 10. The CDR3 has 16 amino acids. Germline CDR1 reads MNHNS; CDR2 reads SASEGT. The CDR3 sequence is CASSAPDRGAGYEQYF. CDR3 bases: TGTGCCAGCAGTGCCCCGGACAGGGGGGCTGGGTACGAGCAGTACTTC.

This clone was counted between two and nine times. The rearrangement links TRBV2 to TRBJ1-1, with no clear D. V was clipped by 5 bases and J by 0 bases, with 7 bases between them. Germline V lookup: CDR1 SNHLY, CDR2 FYNNEI. The CDR3 has 13 residues. The chain's CDR3 is CASSSNMNTEAFF. CDR3 bases: TGTGCCAGCAGTTCAAACATGAACACTGAAGCTTTCTTT.

This chain links TRBV2 with TRBJ2-3, with D perhaps assigned TRBD1 or TRBD2 (5 bases each). Trimming took off 6 bases at V and 8 bases at J, with 18 bases between the two ends. This CDR3 spans 14 amino acids. CDR1 is SNHLY, CDR2 FYNNEI, per germline. In nucleotides, the CDR3 is TGTGCCAGCAGCGGGGACCGACCGGCTATTACGCAGTATTTT. Translating it yields CASSGDRPAITQYF. Using reference TRBV2 and TRBJ2-3 for the parts outside the CDR3, the full variable domain is EPEVTQTPSHQVTQMGQEVILRCVPISNHLYFYWYRQILGQKVEFLVSFYNNEISEKSEIFDDQFSVERPDGSNFTLKIRSTKLEDSAMYFCASSGDRPAITQYFGPGTRLTVL.